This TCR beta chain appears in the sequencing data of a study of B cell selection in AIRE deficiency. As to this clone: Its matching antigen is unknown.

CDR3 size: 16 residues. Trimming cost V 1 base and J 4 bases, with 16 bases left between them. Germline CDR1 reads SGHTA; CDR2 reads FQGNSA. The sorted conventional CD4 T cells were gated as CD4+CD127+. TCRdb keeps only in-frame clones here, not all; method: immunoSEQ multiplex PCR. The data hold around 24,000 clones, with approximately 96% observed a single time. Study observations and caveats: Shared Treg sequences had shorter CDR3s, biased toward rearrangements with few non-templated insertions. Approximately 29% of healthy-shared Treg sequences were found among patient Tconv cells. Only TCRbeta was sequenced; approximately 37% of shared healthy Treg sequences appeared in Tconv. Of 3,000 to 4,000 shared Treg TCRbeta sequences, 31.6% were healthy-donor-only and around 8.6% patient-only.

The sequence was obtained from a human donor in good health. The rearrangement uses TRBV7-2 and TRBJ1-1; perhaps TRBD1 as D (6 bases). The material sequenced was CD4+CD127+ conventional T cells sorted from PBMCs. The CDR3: CASSLEQGRESTEAFF. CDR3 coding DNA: TGTGCCAGCAGCTTAGAGCAGGGGCGGGAGTCCACTGAAGCTTTCTTT.